This T cell receptor (beta chain) was observed in a study of Ad26.COV2.S vaccination and SARS-CoV-2 variants. This clone was seen just once. Treatment reported: around 19 received Ad26.COV2.S at low or high dose, single or two shots; roughly five received placebo; per-sample allocation not given. The samples were gathered on day 63 after the first injection of vaccine or placebo. Generated by immunoSEQ multiplex PCR, the TCRdb table keeps only in-frame clones and is missing some. Here the sample spans over 250,000 clones, approximately 89% being singletons. CDR3 length: 15 residues. Between the trimmed V and J ends, which lost 6 bases and 4 bases, there was a span of 18 bases. CDR1 SGHNT and CDR2 YYREEE come from the germline V gene (reference sequence).

Here the sequenced sample was peripheral blood, taken in a trial of Ad26.COV2.S vaccine versus placebo. The chain joins TRBV5-4 to TRBJ2-3; possibly TRBD2 for D (7 bases). This receptor was taken from a person between 18 and 65 years old who received the Ad26.COV2.S COVID-19 vaccine or a placebo. The CDR3 here is CASTPRGGGPDTQYF. The DNA for the CDR3 is TGTGCCAGCACCCCGCGTGGGGGGGGCCCAGATACGCAGTATTTT. Full variable domain (outside the CDR3, taken from reference TRBV5-4 and TRBJ2-3): ETGVTQSPTHLIKTRGQQVTLRCSSQSGHNTVSWYQQALGQGPQFIFQYYREEENGRGNFPPRFSGLQFPNYSSELNVNALELDDSALYLCASTPRGGGPDTQYFGPGTRLTVL.